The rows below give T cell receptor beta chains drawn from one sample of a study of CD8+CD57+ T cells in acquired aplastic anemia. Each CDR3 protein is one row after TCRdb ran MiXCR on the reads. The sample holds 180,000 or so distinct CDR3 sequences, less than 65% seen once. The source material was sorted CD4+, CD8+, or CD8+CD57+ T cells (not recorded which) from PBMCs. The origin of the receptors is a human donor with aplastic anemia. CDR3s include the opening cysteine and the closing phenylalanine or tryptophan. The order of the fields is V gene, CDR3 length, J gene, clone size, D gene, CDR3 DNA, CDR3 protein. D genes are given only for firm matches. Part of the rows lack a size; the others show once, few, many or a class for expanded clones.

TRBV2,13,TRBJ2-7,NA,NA,TGTGCCAGCAGTTGGAGGGACACCTACGAGCAGTACTTC,CASSWRDTYEQYF
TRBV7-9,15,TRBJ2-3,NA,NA,TGTGCCAGCAGTGAGGAGAGGGCGCGGGCAGATACGCAGTATTTT,CASSEERARADTQYF
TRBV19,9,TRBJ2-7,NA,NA,TGTGCCAATGTGGGGGAGCAGTACTTC,CANVGEQYF
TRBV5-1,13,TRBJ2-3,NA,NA,TGCGCCAGCAGCTCCGCCAAGGCAGATACGCAGTATTTT,CASSSAKADTQYF
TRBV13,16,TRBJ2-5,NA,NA,TGTGCCAGCAGCTTAGATCGAGCCGAAAGCCAAGAGACCCAGTACTTC,CASSLDRAESQETQYF
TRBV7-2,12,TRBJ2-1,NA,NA,TGTGCCAGCAGCGTAAACGGCCTAGAGCAGTTCTTC,CASSVNGLEQFF
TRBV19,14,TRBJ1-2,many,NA,TGTGCCAGTAACCCCCAGGGGTCAAACTATGGCTACACCTTC,CASNPQGSNYGYTF
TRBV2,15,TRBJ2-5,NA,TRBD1,TGTGCCAGCAGCAGAACAGGGGTGGAAGGTGAGACCCAGTACTTC,CASSRTGVEGETQYF
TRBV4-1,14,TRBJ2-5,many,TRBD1,TGCGCCAGCAGCCTCCGGACAGGGCCAGAGACCCAGTACTTC,CASSLRTGPETQYF
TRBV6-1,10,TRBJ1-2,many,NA,TGTGCCACCCGAGGGGGAGGCTACACCTTC,CATRGGGYTF
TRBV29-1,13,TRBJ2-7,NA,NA,TGCAGCGTTTGTTCGGGGGTGGACTACGAGCAGTACTTC,CSVCSGVDYEQYF
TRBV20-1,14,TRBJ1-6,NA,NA,TGCAGTGCCAGTAGTACCACCGATAATTCACCCCTCCACTTT,CSASSTTDNSPLHF
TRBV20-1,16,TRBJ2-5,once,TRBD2,TGCAGTGCTAGAGATCCCCTCGCGGGAGGGAAAGAGACCCAGTACTTC,CSARDPLAGGKETQYF
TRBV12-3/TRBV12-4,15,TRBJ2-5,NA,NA,TGTGCCAGCAGCCGGAGAGTTGACAGCACGCGGACCCAGTACTTC,CASSRRVDSTRTQYF
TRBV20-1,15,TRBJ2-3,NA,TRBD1,TGCAGTGCTCACTCTCTGACAGGGTACACAGATACGCAGTATTTT,CSAHSLTGYTDTQYF
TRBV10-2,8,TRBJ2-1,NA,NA,TGCGCCAGCCGGGGGCAGGGGTTC,CASRGQGF
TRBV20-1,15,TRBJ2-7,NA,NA,TGCAGTGCTAGGGATAGGGGGAGGGCCTCCGGCAAGCAGTACTTC,CSARDRGRASGKQYF